A single TCR beta chain is shown here with its context. Its antigen is unidentified. RNA was isolated and reverse transcribed to cDNA, the sequencing template. Libraries were prepared by immunoSEQ multiplex PCR; TCRdb keeps only in-frame clonotypes and omits some of them. The data contain about 110,000 clones, approximately 60% of them singletons. This sample was included in a study of CD8+ T cells in alopecia areata. Study results and caveats: Normal scalp showed lower clonality than lesional scalp, especially alopecia totalis/universalis.

CDR1 SGHDT and CDR2 YYEEEE come from the germline V gene. J gave up 6 bases and V 4 bases, and 2 bases lay outside the gene matches. This CDR3 is built from 13 residues. The sample comprised CD8+ T cells sorted from blood. V is TRBV5-6 and J is TRBJ2-1; TRBD1 aligns across 9 bases. This clonotype was sampled from a human donor in good health. For the CDR3, the DNA is TGTGCCAGCAGCCTGGACAGGGGCAATGAGCAGTTCTTC. Its protein product is CASSLDRGNEQFF.